A single sample gave rise to the 24 T cell receptor beta chains below, sequenced in a study of blood T cell repertoires in COVID-19. The table came from immunoSEQ multiplex PCR; TCRdb's copy has only in-frame clones and leaves some out. The sample has under 55,000 clones, roughly 88% seen once. Sequencing was done on a sample of peripheral blood. The source of these receptors is a woman over 75 with acute or convalescent COVID-19.

The V and J genes are TRBV3-1 (or the pseudogene TRBV3-2) and TRBJ1-1, with a tentative D call TRBD1 (6 bases). Per the germline V gene, CDR1 is LGHDT and CDR2 is YNNKEL (reference sequence). CDR3 size: 12 residues. The V end was cut by 0 bases, the J end by 11 bases, with 10 bases between. CDR3 sequence: CASSQETGMAFF. CDR3 nucleotide sequence: TGTGCCAGCAGCCAAGAGACAGGCATGGCTTTCTTT.

The chain uses TRBV7-2 and TRBJ2-1, with TRBD1 matching over 7 bases. Trimming took 5 bases from V and 9 from J; bases not matched to a gene: 4. The germline V gene has CDR1 SGHTA and CDR2 FQGNSA. This CDR3 is built from 12 residues. The CDR3 loop reads CASSMHRGEQFF. DNA of the CDR3: TGTGCCAGCAGCATGCACAGGGGTGAGCAGTTCTTC.

The CDR3 loop is CASSWTGNQPQHF. The CDR3 nucleotides read TGTGCCAGCAGTTGGACAGGCAATCAGCCCCAGCATTTT. V gene TRBV6-2 or TRBV6-3 combines with J gene TRBJ1-5; a possible D gene is TRBD1 (6 bases). The germline V and J ends were trimmed by 4 bases and 2 bases, with 6 bases remaining between them. CDR1 and CDR2 (germline): MNHEY, SVGEGT. This CDR3 has 13 residues.

The V call is TRBV5-1, the J call TRBJ2-5; 9 bases align to TRBD1. The CDR3 is made up of 15 amino acids. CDR1 and CDR2 from the germline V gene are SGHRS and YFSETQ. Unmatched junction bases numbered 5, after V lost 2 bases and J lost 3 bases. The CDR3 sequence: CASSFGDRVKETQYF. DNA for the CDR3: TGCGCCAGCAGCTTCGGGGACAGGGTAAAAGAGACCCAGTACTTC.

V gene TRBV30 combines with J gene TRBJ2-5, with 12 bases aligning to TRBD2. Germline assignment: CDR1 GTSNPN and CDR2 SVGIG (reference sequence). This CDR3 has 15 amino acids. V was clipped by 4 bases and J by 2 bases; unmatched bases: 5. The CDR3 reads CAWNIGTSGQETQYF. In nucleotides, the CDR3 is TGTGCCTGGAACATAGGGACTAGCGGGCAAGAGACCCAGTACTTC.

This chain uses TRBV19 with TRBJ2-3; perhaps TRBD1 as D (5 bases). V gave up 3 bases and J gave up 0 bases, with 10 bases separating them. The CDR3 length is 15 residues. Germline assignment: CDR1 LNHDA and CDR2 SQIVND (reference sequence). The CDR3 bases are TGTGCCAGTAGTATCGGGCAGGGTAGCACAGATACGCAGTATTTT. It encodes CASSIGQGSTDTQYF. The full variable domain, rest sourced from reference TRBV19 and TRBJ2-3, is DGGITQSPKYLFRKEGQNVTLSCEQNLNHDAMYWYRQDPGQGLRLIYYSQIVNDFQKGDIAEGYSVSREKKESFPLTVTSAQKNPTAFYLCASSIGQGSTDTQYFGPGTRLTVL.

The V and J genes are TRBV28 and TRBJ2-7; D may be TRBD2 (5 bases). Per germline, CDR1 MDHEN and CDR2 SYDVKM. Trimming took 6 bases from V and 0 from J, leaving 15 bases between them. The CDR3 is 15 amino acids. CDR3 sequence: CASRKAGGYSYEQYF. For the CDR3, the DNA is TGTGCCAGCAGAAAAGCTGGAGGTTACTCCTACGAGCAGTACTTC.

A few counts support this clone. The chain is built from TRBV10-3 and TRBJ2-7; D is possibly TRBD2 (6 bases). CDR3 length: 12 amino acids. With 4 bases removed from V and 7 bases from J, the gap between germline ends came to 11 bases. The germline V gene has CDR1 ENHRY and CDR2 SYGVKD. The CDR3 sequence is CAISGSSEEQYF. CDR3 sequence (DNA): TGTGCCATCAGTGGCTCTAGCGAGGAGCAGTACTTC.

The gene calls are TRBV10-3 and TRBJ2-7, with 8 bases that match TRBD2. The length of the CDR3 is 13 residues. V gave up 9 bases and J gave up 7 bases; unmatched junction bases: 11. From germline, CDR1 is ENHRY and CDR2 SYGVKD. CDR3 sequence: CAIRTSSVSEQYF. The CDR3 coding sequence is TGTGCCATACGGACTAGCAGCGTTTCGGAGCAGTACTTC.

The rearrangement links TRBV3-1 (or the pseudogene TRBV3-2) to TRBJ2-7, with D hard to call. The V end was cut by 0 bases, the J end by 2 bases, with 5 bases between. Germline V gives CDR1 LGHDT, CDR2 YNNKEL (reference sequence). The CDR3 is 13 amino acids. The DNA for the CDR3 is TGTGCCAGCAGCCAAGATTGGCCCTACGAGCAGTACTTC. Protein sequence: CASSQDWPYEQYF.

This clone was seen a handful of times. This same CDR3 is encoded by further DNA sequences in the sample. The chain carries TRBV5-1 and TRBJ2-2; weak D call: TRBD1 (5 bases). This CDR3 has 14 residues. Trimming took 4 bases from V and 1 from J, leaving 8 bases between them. Germline-derived CDR1 and CDR2 are SGHRS and YFSETQ. This CDR3 reads CASSPGQNTGELFF. DNA of the CDR3: TGCGCCAGCAGCCCCGGACAGAACACCGGGGAGCTGTTTTTT.

In this sample, this clone turned up a few times. The CDR3 here is CASSQNWDSHNYGYTF. Here the CDR3 DNA reads TGTGCCAGCAGCCAAAATTGGGACAGCCACAATTATGGCTACACCTTC. The chain carries TRBV11-2 and TRBJ1-2, with 7 bases aligning to TRBD1. In germline, CDR1 is SGHAT, CDR2 FQNNGV. Trimming at V came to 5 bases and at J to 5 bases, leaving 14 bases not matched to a gene. CDR3 length equals 16 residues.

This clone has only a few counts. The chain has TRBV18 and TRBJ2-5; weak D call: TRBD1 (6 bases). This CDR3 spans 15 amino acids. V was pared by 0 bases and J by 1 base, with 9 bases between. Germline V gene data show CDR1 as KGHSH and CDR2 as LQKENI. CDR3 DNA sequence: TGTGCCAGCTCACCACCGAGAGGGGGCCAAGAGACCCAGTACTTC. The encoded protein is CASSPPRGGQETQYF.

The CDR3 nucleotides read TGTGCCAGCAGCAATTCGGACAGCCTTAGCTATGGCTACACCTTC. Translation: CASSNSDSLSYGYTF. The chain carries TRBV27 and TRBJ1-2; perhaps TRBD1 as D (6 bases). The V and J ends lost 6 bases and 4 bases respectively, with 18 bases between them. The CDR3 contains 15 residues. From germline, CDR1 is MNHEY and CDR2 SMNVEV (reference sequence).

This clone was detected only a few times. The chain has TRBV4-1 and TRBJ2-2; D is uncertain. The CDR3 has 13 amino acids. Trimming shortened V by 3 bases and J by 1 base, and 3 bases separated the two germline ends. CDR1 and CDR2 from the germline V gene are MGHRA and YSYEKL. The CDR3 is CASSHLNTGELFF. The CDR3 DNA follows: TGCGCCAGCAGCCACCTGAACACCGGGGAGCTGTTTTTT.

This chain connects TRBV6-1 to TRBJ1-3; D is ambiguous. The CDR3 length is 18 residues. The V end was cut by 2 bases, the J end by 3 bases, with 20 bases between. CDR1 is MNHNS and CDR2 is SASEGT in the germline V gene. The CDR3 protein is CASSETSSGRSGGNTIYF. CDR3 nucleotide sequence: TGTGCCAGCAGTGAAACCTCCTCCGGGAGATCTGGTGGAAACACCATATATTTT.

CDR3 protein: CSVEDLLRLEQRELFF. Here the CDR3 DNA reads TGCAGCGTTGAAGATCTTCTGAGACTGGAGCAGAGGGAGCTGTTTTTT. The genes are TRBV29-1 and TRBJ2-2; D uncertain. The V and J ends lost 0 bases and 9 bases respectively, with 20 bases between them. The CDR3 is 16 residues long. Germline CDR1 is SQVTM and CDR2 is ANQGSEA.

The rearrangement joins TRBV4-2 to TRBJ2-2, with TRBD1 as a possible D gene (6 bases). The CDR3 spans 14 residues. Germline V lookup: CDR1 LGHNA, CDR2 YNFKEQ. V lost 4 bases, J lost 4 bases, and 10 bases lay in between. CDR3 coding DNA: TGTGCCAGCAGCCTACAGGGAATCACCGGGGAGCTGTTTTTT. It yields the protein CASSLQGITGELFF.

The chain recombines TRBV5-4 with TRBJ2-1; the match to TRBD2 covers 13 bases. J was trimmed by 5 bases and V by 3 bases; bases with no gene match: 2. The CDR3 length is 15 residues. Germline V gene lookup returns CDR1 SGHNT and CDR2 YYREEE (reference sequence). Here the CDR3 reads CASSSGTSGNNEQFF. The DNA of the CDR3 is TGTGCCAGCAGCTCGGGGACTAGCGGGAACAATGAGCAGTTCTTC.

The rearrangement links TRBV6-5 to TRBJ1-4; the D gene is possibly TRBD1 (6 bases). The germline CDR1 and CDR2 sequences are MNHEY and SVGAGI. The CDR3 runs to 15 residues. V lost 8 bases to trimming and J lost 5 bases, with 18 bases between them. The CDR3 DNA reads TGTGCCAGCGTAGACAGGTCGTTGGGGAATGAAAAACTGTTTTTT. This sequence encodes CASVDRSLGNEKLFF.

The chain combines TRBV18 with TRBJ1-3; possible D gene TRBD1, 5 bases. The CDR3 is 15 residues long. Germline assignment: CDR1 KGHSH and CDR2 LQKENI. V was trimmed by 4 bases and J by 4 bases, leaving 14 bases between them. The chain's CDR3 is CASSHSKGSGNTIYF. For the CDR3, the DNA is TGTGCCAGCTCACACAGCAAGGGGTCCGGAAACACCATATATTTT.

This chain uses TRBV7-9 with TRBJ2-1, with 12 bases lining up with TRBD2. This CDR3 comprises 14 residues. Unmatched junction bases numbered 1, after V lost 5 bases and J lost 5 bases. Germline V lookup: CDR1 SEHNR, CDR2 FQNEAQ (reference sequence). CDR3 sequence: CASSRLAGDNEQFF. The CDR3 DNA is TGTGCCAGCAGCCGACTAGCGGGAGACAATGAGCAGTTCTTC.

This sequence joins TRBV7-6 and TRBJ2-3, with a possible D match to TRBD2 (5 bases). The V end was cut by 6 bases, the J end by 6 bases, with 16 bases between. CDR3 length equals 14 residues. The germline V gene encodes CDR1 SGHVS and CDR2 FNYEAQ. In DNA, the CDR3 is TGTGCCAGCAGTCGGACTGGTCCCGGGGATACGCAGTATTTT. Residues: CASSRTGPGDTQYF.

V and J are TRBV29-1 and TRBJ2-4, with D unclear. This CDR3 contains 10 residues. With 7 bases removed from V and 8 bases from J, the gap between germline ends came to 9 bases. Germline loops: CDR1 SQVTM, CDR2 ANQGSEA. Here the CDR3 reads CSAYRDIQYF. CDR3 coding DNA: TGCAGCGCATATCGGGACATTCAGTACTTC.